This TCR beta chain comes out of a study of beta chain features in type 1 diabetes. Whole-study results and caveats: Moderate but significant shortening of TCRB CDR3s was recorded in all four CD4+ subsets from Type 1 diabetes patients.

This clone is classed as medium-sized. No antigen is known for it. Isolated RNA was reverse transcribed in full, so expressed TCRB transcripts were sequenced. Using immunoSEQ multiplex PCR, the repertoire was profiled, and TCRdb retains in-frame clones only, with some absent. The sample includes about 120,000 clones, approximately 15% of them seen just once. Trimming took 2 bases from V and 4 from J; bases not matched to a gene: 5. The CDR3 covers 15 residues. Germline CDR1 is SGHTA and CDR2 is FQGNSA. Sequencing was carried out using central memory CD4+ T cells from blood. The TCR sequence derives from a man aged 18 to 30 with type 1 diabetes. This chain connects TRBV7-2 to TRBJ2-1; TRBD2 matches 7 bases. Here the CDR3 reads CASSLKTSAYNEQFF. The CDR3 coding sequence is TGTGCCAGCAGCTTAAAAACTAGCGCTTACAATGAGCAGTTCTTC.